Shown below are 19 T cell receptor beta chains from a single sample sequenced in a study of blood T cell repertoires in COVID-19. The protocol was immunoSEQ multiplex PCR, while the TCRdb copy is restricted to in-frame clones and leaves out a portion. The data show 25,000 to 35,000 clones, 87% seen once. Material for sequencing was peripheral blood. These receptors were obtained from a human donor in a cohort sampled during active COVID-19.

This clone was picked up one time. The V gene is TRBV9, the J gene TRBJ1-1; 9 nucleotides agree with TRBD1. V was clipped by 3 bases and J by 4 bases; unmatched bases: 13. The CDR3 is made up of 17 amino acids. Looked up from germline, CDR1 is SGDLS and CDR2 is YYNGEE. The CDR3 sequence is CASSAVRTGGKITEAFF. CDR3 sequence (DNA): TGTGCCAGCAGCGCAGTGAGAACAGGGGGCAAAATCACTGAAGCTTTCTTT.

The chain is built from TRBV5-1 and TRBJ2-5; 11 nucleotides line up with TRBD2. V lost 3 bases to trimming and J lost 5 bases; unmatched junction nucleotides: 9. CDR1 SGHRS and CDR2 YFSETQ come from the germline V gene. The CDR3 has 16 residues. CDR3 DNA: TGCGCCAGCAGCTGGGAAGCTAGCGGGGGGAAGGAGACCCAGTACTTC. Amino acid sequence: CASSWEASGGKETQYF.

This chain links TRBV6-5 with TRBJ2-3; D unresolved. The V end was cut by 6 bases, the J end by 1 base, with 5 bases between. The CDR3 loop spans 12 amino acids. CDR1 and CDR2 from the germline V gene are MNHEY and SVGAGI. CDR3: CASSGGTDTQYF. In DNA, the CDR3 is TGTGCCAGCAGCGGAGGCACAGATACGCAGTATTTT.

The chain recombines TRBV12-3 or TRBV12-4 with TRBJ2-1, with D perhaps matching TRBD1 (7 bases). The length of the CDR3 is 12 residues. Trimming removed 8 bases from V and 7 bases from J, with 12 bases in between. CDR3 DNA: TGTGCCAGCGGTCCAGGGGGGAATGAGCAGTTCTTC. This encodes CASGPGGNEQFF.

The genes are TRBV19 and TRBJ2-2; 14 bases match TRBD2. The V segment lost 6 bases and the J segment 7 bases; nucleotides outside the gene matches: 7. The CDR3 loop spans 16 amino acids. CDR1 and CDR2 (germline): LNHDA, SQIVND (reference sequence). This CDR3 is CASSLPGTSGSGELFF. The CDR3 nucleotides are TGTGCCAGTAGCCTCCCAGGGACTAGCGGGAGCGGGGAGCTGTTTTTT.

The V gene is TRBV6-5, the J gene TRBJ2-7; a possible D gene is TRBD2 (6 bases). The CDR3 is 15 amino acids. Germline V gene lookup returns CDR1 MNHEY and CDR2 SVGAGI. The V end lost 10 bases, the J end lost 4 bases, and 23 bases lay between the germline ends. This CDR3 reads CAIMNWGVGRYEQYF. The DNA of the CDR3 is TGTGCCATCATGAATTGGGGTGTTGGGAGGTACGAGCAGTACTTC.

The genes are TRBV20-1 and TRBJ2-2; no firm D call. The CDR3 is made up of 12 amino acids. Germline CDR1 and CDR2: DFQATT and SNEGSKA (reference sequence). V gave up 6 bases and J gave up 3 bases, with 8 bases separating them. CDR3 nucleotides: TGCAGTGCAAGTAGAGACACCGGGGAGCTGTTTTTT. Encoded protein: CSASRDTGELFF.

V gene TRBV29-1 combines with J gene TRBJ1-2; tentative D call: TRBD1 (5 bases). With 8 bases removed from V and 6 bases from J, the gap between germline ends came to 16 bases. From germline, CDR1 is SQVTM and CDR2 ANQGSEA. The CDR3 covers 12 residues. CDR3 protein: CSSSSAGDGYTF. CDR3 in DNA: TGCAGCTCTAGTTCTGCGGGGGATGGCTACACCTTC.

This clone has a single count. V usage is TRBV3-1 (or the pseudogene TRBV3-2) and J usage is TRBJ2-7; 9 nucleotides line up with TRBD1. The germline gives CDR1 LGHDT, CDR2 YNNKEL (reference sequence). V lost 4 bases to trimming and J lost 3 bases; unmatched junction nucleotides: 4. This CDR3 has 14 residues. CDR3 in DNA: TGTGCCAGCAGCCGGTTGGACAGGGGCTACGAGCAGTACTTC. Encoded protein: CASSRLDRGYEQYF.

DNA of the CDR3: TGCAGCGTTGGGGGACAGGGCGTCCACGAGCAGTACTTC. This codes for CSVGGQGVHEQYF. This sequence joins TRBV29-1 and TRBJ2-7; 9 nucleotides align to TRBD1. With V trimmed by 4 bases and J by 5 bases, 6 bases remained unmatched. CDR1 SQVTM and CDR2 ANQGSEA come from the germline V gene. This CDR3 has 13 residues.

The chain links TRBV5-1 to TRBJ1-1, with unresolved D. Trimming took 2 bases from V and 0 from J, leaving 8 bases between them. The CDR3 spans 14 residues. Germline V CDR1 and CDR2: SGHRS, YFSETQ. The CDR3 spells CASSFGEMNTEAFF. The CDR3 coding sequence is TGCGCCAGCAGCTTCGGTGAGATGAACACTGAAGCTTTCTTT. Supplemented by reference TRBV5-1 and TRBJ1-1, the full variable domain reads KAGVTQTPRYLIKTRGQQVTLSCSPISGHRSVSWYQQTPGQGLQFLFEYFSETQRNKGNFPGRFSGRQFSNSRSEMNVSTLELGDSALYLCASSFGEMNTEAFFGQGTRLTVV.

This clone appeared a few times. An end of the junction does not agree with germline; a read error may underlie this. The genes are TRBV2 and TRBJ1-1; D is perhaps TRBD1 (6 bases). There are 10 residues in the CDR3. CDR1 and CDR2 (germline): SNHLY, FYNNEI. The CDR3 DNA follows: TGTGCCTCAGGGGAGCAGGTCGGGATCTTT. Protein sequence: CASGEQVGIF.

This clone was seen once. The chain has TRBV10-3 and TRBJ2-1, with a weak D call TRBD2 (7 bases). The germline V gene encodes CDR1 ENHRY and CDR2 SYGVKD. This CDR3 is built from 15 residues. Trimming pared 10 bases from V and 10 bases from J, leaving 26 bases between. The CDR3 nucleotides read TGTGCCACCTTAGAAGTTGGGGGGGCCCACGGCGAGCAGTTCTTC. Encoded protein: CATLEVGGAHGEQFF.

The chain combines TRBV5-1 with TRBJ2-5; D might be TRBD2 (5 bases). From germline, CDR1 is SGHRS and CDR2 YFSETQ. The CDR3 extends over 14 amino acids. With 0 bases removed from V and 2 bases from J, the gap between germline ends came to 8 bases. The CDR3 spells CASSLGAGQETQYF. In DNA form, the CDR3 reads TGCGCCAGCAGCTTGGGGGCGGGTCAAGAGACCCAGTACTTC.

This rearrangement joins TRBV29-1 to TRBJ2-4, with 16 bases matching TRBD2. The germline V gene encodes CDR1 SQVTM and CDR2 ANQGSEA. This CDR3 has 16 amino acids. The J segment lost 13 bases and the V segment lost 4 bases, leaving 13 bases of the junction unmatched. DNA for the CDR3: TGCAGCGTTGGAACGGGACTAGCGGGAGGGCCCGGGGCCCAGTACTTC. It yields the protein CSVGTGLAGGPGAQYF.

Here the CDR3 DNA reads TGTGCCAGCAGCCCGGTCGTGGGCGATGAGCAGTTCTTC. The encoded protein is CASSPVVGDEQFF. The rearrangement uses TRBV11-2 and TRBJ2-1; D not certain. The CDR3 sequence is 13 residues long. The germline V gene encodes CDR1 SGHAT and CDR2 FQNNGV. The V end was cut by 5 bases, the J end by 8 bases, with 13 bases between.

The chain has TRBV2 and TRBJ2-3; TRBD2 matches at 10 bases. CDR3 length: 19 amino acids. CDR1 and CDR2 (germline): SNHLY, FYNNEI. V shed 4 bases, J shed 4 bases, and the junction held 17 bases outside the gene matches. Written as DNA, the CDR3 is TGTGCCAGCAGTGTCCCAAGCGGGGGGGCGGGGAAGGCGGCAGATACGCAGTATTTT. Translated: CASSVPSGGAGKAADTQYF.

The chain is built from TRBV12-3 or TRBV12-4 and TRBJ2-1, with 11 positions matching TRBD2. The ends lost 10 bases at V and 5 bases at J; junction bases unmatched: 4. This CDR3 region has 13 residues. The CDR3 nucleotides are TGTGCCATCCGACTAGCGGGGAACAATGAGCAGTTCTTC. It yields the protein CAIRLAGNNEQFF.

This clone was found once. This chain joins TRBV2 and TRBJ1-5, with a tentative D call TRBD1 (6 bases). Germline CDR1 reads SNHLY; CDR2 reads FYNNEI. V was pared by 4 bases and J by 4 bases, with 14 bases between. The CDR3 is made up of 15 amino acids. This chain's CDR3 is CASSVNRGTNQPQHF. CDR3 bases: TGTGCCAGCAGTGTGAATAGGGGGACGAATCAGCCCCAGCATTTT.